The source of this T cell receptor beta chain is a study of low-dose radiotherapy and immunotherapy resistance in tumors (dated by TCRdb to the early 2020s). With respect to the entire study: Cohort 1 received 0.5 Gy per fraction every 2 weeks, with a prescribed total PTV dose of 6.5 Gy. Nivolumab and ipilimumab were both given intravenously, with nivolumab at a 240 mg flat dose every two weeks and ipilimumab at 1 mg/kg every six weeks. The trial did not randomize participants into treatment groups. For Cohort 2, the dose was 1 Gy per fraction given every two weeks, adding up to 13 Gy in total across 26 weeks. Every two weeks, patients got intravenous cyclophosphamide at 200 mg/m2, given one day ahead of each radiation and immunotherapy administration. The translational analysis covered eight patients: three from the first dose cohort and the first five from the second dose cohort. Starting on cycle 1 day 1, patients took 300 mg of aspirin by mouth once daily for four cycles.

The CDR3, from cysteine to phenylalanine, totals 13 residues. Only CDR3 DNA remains: 39 bases, in frame from the first base. V is cut back by 6 bases and J by 4 bases, with 4 bases in the junction unmatched. CDR1 and CDR2 were assigned from the germline V gene as MNHEY and SVGEGT. TCRdb records Illumina HiSeq 2500 as the sequencer. Superscript III and a set of TRAV- and TRBV-specific primers were used to synthesize first-strand cDNA, so that both TCRalpha and TCRbeta chains were covered. A roughly 19-cycle PCR with Phusion amplified the TCRs, pairing a constant-region primer with the adapter that was attached to the V primers. Isolated mRNA was amplified with the MessageAmp II aRNA Amplification Kit, using a 16-hour in vitro transcription at 37°C. The Dynabeads mRNA DIRECT Purification Kit was used to isolate the mRNA for TCR sequencing. Indexed Illumina adapters were added in a second Phusion PCR of about 24 cycles, and the PCR products were purified with AMPure XP beads. The study's processing was this. Using custom Perl scripts, TCR sequences encoding the same protein were pooled, out-of-frame sequences were removed, and the abundance of each clonotype was computed. The analysis excluded TCR sequences that were supported by just one read. Repertoire metrics included Shannon entropy, Gini index, clonality, richness, and frequency of TCRs shared between repertoires. TCRdb cleaned the public reads at Q25 with fastp, built clones with MiXCR and kept in-frame beta chains. Rows are unified per CDR3 protein, each entry keeping the most common DNA and genes. TCRdb, not the original authors, processed these V and J calls. For this sample the table gives more than 50,000 distinct CDR3 sequences, of which roughly 23% were detected only once. 6.5% to 7% of the sample is taken by the ten largest.

Interpreted using the paper, the time point label stands for: after trial treatment. The treatment or condition label here, explained by the study, means: LDRT plus nivolumab, ipilimumab, low-dose cyclophosphamide and aspirin (RACIN trial). Donors were enrolled in RACIN, a single-arm phase I dose-escalation trial in which nivolumab, ipilimumab, aspirin, low-dose cyclophosphamide and low-dose radiotherapy were combined. Patients were eligible if they had advanced solid tumors that were TIL-negative. Relative to its sample, this clonotype is medium-sized (0.01 to 0.1%). Its antigen is not yet known. Nothing much larger sits one base from this clone, and base qualities are not available.

The material was PBMCs, obtained after low-dose radiotherapy plus immunotherapy. The sequence was collected from a male donor with prostate cancer. The rearrangement combines TRBV6-2 or TRBV6-3 with TRBJ2-7; 9 bases in between match TRBD1. Here the CDR3 is given as CASSTGGGYEQYF. Read as DNA, the sequence is TGTGCCAGCAGCACAGGGGGCGGATACGAGCAGTACTTC.